The entry that follows covers one TCR beta chain sequence. Its target is unknown. V gave up 6 bases and J gave up 7 bases; unmatched junction bases: 15. The CDR3 length is 16 residues. The germline gives CDR1 DFQATT, CDR2 SNEGSKA (reference sequence). This sample is drawn from a study of early T cells in non-severe SARS-CoV-2 infection. About the research overall: Unsorted whole blood bulk RNA was sequenced, with unpaired chains. Points from the study as a whole: Using VDJdb, the matching emphasized anti-spike CD8 responses while missing private and CD4 specificities.

Individual cDNA molecules received unique molecular identifiers during library preparation. TCRdb called the 5' RACE reads again in MiXCR, with one record for every CDR3 protein. The table records about 80,000 distinct CDR3 sequences, approximately 12% of them present only once. The sample was whole blood, taken at baseline. This clonotype originated in an adult who was a healthcare worker with PCR-confirmed SARS-CoV-2 infection or an uninfected control (not recorded which). The donor label of this sample is uncertain. The chain carries TRBV20-1 and TRBJ1-4; TRBD1 agrees at 9 bases. CDR3 protein: CSAPSSGTGHREKLFF. The CDR3 DNA sequence: TGCAGTGCCCCATCCTCCGGGACAGGGCATCGTGAAAAACTGTTTTTT.